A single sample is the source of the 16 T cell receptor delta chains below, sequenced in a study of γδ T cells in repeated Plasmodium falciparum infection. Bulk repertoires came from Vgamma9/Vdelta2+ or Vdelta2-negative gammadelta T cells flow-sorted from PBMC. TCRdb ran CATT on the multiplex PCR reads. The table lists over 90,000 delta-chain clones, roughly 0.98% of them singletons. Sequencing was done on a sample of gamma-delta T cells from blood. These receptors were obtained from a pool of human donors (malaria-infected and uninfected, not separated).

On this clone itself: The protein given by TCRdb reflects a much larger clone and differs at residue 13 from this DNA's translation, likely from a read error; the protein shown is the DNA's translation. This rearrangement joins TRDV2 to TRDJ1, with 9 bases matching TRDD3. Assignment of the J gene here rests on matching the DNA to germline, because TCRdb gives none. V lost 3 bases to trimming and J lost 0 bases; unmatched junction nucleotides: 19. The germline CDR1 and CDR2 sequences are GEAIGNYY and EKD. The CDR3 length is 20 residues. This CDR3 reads CACDPGGYDWGTRYTDKLIF. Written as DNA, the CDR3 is TGTGCCTGTGACCCCGGAGGCTACGACTGGGGGACCAGGTACACCGATAAACTCATCTTT.

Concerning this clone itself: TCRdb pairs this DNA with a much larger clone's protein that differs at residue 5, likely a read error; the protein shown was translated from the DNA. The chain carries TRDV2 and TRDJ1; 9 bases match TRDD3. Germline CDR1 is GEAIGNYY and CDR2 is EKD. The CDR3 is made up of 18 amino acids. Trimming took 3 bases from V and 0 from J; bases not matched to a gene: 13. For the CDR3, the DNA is TGTGCCTGTGACTCCTTAACTGGGGGACCCGAGTACACCGATAAACTCATCTTT. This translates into CACDSLTGGPEYTDKLIF.

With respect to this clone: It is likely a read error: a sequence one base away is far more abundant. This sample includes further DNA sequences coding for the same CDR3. The CDR3 coding sequence is TGTGCCTGTGACACTCTCACTACTGGGGGCCTACCCGCTGACTACACCGACAAACTCATCTTT. Encoded protein: CACDTLTTGGLPADYTDKLIF. The chain couples TRDV2 to TRDJ1; 8 bases line up with TRDD3. TCRdb is silent on the J gene; assignment here came from matching the DNA to germline. Germline-derived CDR1 and CDR2 are GEAIGNYY and EKD. The CDR3 spans 21 residues.

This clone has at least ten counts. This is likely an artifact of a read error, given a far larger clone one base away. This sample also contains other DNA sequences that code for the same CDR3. CDR3: CAVEGFARRNYWGILRYTDKLIF. The CDR3 region has the DNA TGTGCTGTGGAGGGGTTTGCGCGACGAAACTACTGGGGGATACTTAGGTACACCGATAAACTCATCTTT. This chain links TRAV36/DV7 with TRDJ1; the match to TRDD3 covers 12 bases. The CDR3 has 23 residues. V shed 0 bases and J 0 bases; nucleotides not matched to a gene: 24. The germline V gene has CDR1 VTNFRS and CDR2 LTSSGIE (reference sequence).

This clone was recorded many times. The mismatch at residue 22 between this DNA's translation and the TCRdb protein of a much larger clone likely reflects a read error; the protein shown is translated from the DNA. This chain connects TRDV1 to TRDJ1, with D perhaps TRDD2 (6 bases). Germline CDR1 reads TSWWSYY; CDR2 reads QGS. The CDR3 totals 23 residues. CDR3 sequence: CALGDHIPVVPPGVLPYTDKLTF. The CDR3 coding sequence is TGTGCTCTTGGGGATCACATCCCTGTAGTGCCACCGGGGGTCCTACCGTACACCGATAAACTCACCTTT.

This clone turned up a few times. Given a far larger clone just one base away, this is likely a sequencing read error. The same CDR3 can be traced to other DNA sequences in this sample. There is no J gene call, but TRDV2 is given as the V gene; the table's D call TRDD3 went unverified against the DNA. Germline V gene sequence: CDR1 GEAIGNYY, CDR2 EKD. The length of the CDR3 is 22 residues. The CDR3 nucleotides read TGTGCCTGTGACACCGGGAGTTTGTATCGACTGGGGGATTTGGAATACACCGATAAGCTCATCTTT. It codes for CACDTGSLYRLGDLEYTDKLIF.

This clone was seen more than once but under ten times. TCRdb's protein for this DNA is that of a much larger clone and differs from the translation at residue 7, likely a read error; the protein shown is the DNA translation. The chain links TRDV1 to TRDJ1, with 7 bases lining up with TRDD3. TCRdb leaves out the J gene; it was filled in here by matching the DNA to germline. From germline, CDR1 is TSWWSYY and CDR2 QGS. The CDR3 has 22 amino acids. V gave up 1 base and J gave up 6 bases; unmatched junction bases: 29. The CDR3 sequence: CALGEPSLRVTTAGGRLNKLIF. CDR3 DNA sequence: TGTGCTCTTGGGGAACCATCCCTACGGGTCACTACAGCTGGGGGCCGACTCAATAAACTCATCTTT.

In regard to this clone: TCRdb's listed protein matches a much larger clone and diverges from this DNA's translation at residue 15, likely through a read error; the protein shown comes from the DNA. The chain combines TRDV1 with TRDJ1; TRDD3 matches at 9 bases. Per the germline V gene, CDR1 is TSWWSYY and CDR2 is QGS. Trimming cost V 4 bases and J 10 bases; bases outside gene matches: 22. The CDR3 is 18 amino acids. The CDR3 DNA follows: TGTGCTCTTGGGGCTCCGCGGCCTATACTGGGGGACGCCCATAGACTCATCTTT. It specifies CALGAPRPILGDAHRLIF.

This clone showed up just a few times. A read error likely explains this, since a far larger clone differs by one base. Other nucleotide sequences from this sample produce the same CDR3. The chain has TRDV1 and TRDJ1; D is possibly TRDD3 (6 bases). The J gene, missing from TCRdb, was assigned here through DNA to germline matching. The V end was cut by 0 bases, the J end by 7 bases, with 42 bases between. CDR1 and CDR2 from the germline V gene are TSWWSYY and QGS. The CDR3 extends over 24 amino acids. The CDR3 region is CALGELGLPLNSLSLGDPSPKLIF. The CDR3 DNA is TGTGCTCTTGGGGAACTAGGACTGCCTTTGAACTCCCTTAGTCTTGGGGATCCCTCCCCTAAACTCATCTTT.

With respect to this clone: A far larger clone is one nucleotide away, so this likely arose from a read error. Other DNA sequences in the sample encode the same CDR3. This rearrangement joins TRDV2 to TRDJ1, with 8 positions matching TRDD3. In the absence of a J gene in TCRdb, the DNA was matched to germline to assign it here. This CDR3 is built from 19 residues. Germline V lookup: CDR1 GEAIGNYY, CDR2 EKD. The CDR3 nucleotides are TGCGCCTGTGACGCCGGCCCCAGTGGGGGATCCTCCGGGACCGATAAACTCATCTTT. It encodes CACDAGPSGGSSGTDKLIF.

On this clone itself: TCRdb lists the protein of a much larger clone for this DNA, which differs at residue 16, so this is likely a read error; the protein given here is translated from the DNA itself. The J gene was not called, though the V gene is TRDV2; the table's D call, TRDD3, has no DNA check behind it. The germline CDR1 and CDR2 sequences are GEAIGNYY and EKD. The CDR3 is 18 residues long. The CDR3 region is CACDTVGKGDTSTDKFIF. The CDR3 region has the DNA TGTGCCTGTGACACCGTAGGGAAGGGGGATACGTCGACCGATAAATTCATCTTT.

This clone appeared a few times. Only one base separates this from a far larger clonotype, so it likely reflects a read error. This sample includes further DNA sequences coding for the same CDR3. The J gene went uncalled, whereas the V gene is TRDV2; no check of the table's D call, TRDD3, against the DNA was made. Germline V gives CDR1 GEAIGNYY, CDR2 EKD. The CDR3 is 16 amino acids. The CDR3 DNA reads TGTGCCTGTGACACCGTTTCGCTGGGGGATAAAGATAAACTTATCTTT. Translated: CACDTVSLGDKDKLIF.

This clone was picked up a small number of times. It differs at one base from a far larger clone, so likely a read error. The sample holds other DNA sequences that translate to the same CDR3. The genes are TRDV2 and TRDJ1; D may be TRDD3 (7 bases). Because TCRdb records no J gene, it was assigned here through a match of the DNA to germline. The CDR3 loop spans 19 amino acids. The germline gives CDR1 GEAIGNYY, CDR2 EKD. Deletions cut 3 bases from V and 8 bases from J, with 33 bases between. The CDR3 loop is CACDPLGGAPSEVDSKLIF. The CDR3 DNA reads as TGTGCCTGTGACCCCCTGGGGGGGGCCCCTTCCGAAGTGGACAGCAAACTCATCTTT.

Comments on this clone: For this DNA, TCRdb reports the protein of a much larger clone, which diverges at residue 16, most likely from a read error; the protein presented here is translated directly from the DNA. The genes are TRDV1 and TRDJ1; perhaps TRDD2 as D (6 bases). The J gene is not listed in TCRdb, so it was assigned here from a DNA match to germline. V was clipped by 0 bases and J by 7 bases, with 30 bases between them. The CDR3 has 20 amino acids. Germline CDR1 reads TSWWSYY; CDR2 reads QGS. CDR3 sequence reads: CALGELKLVGLPPIVGKLIF. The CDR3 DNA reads TGTGCTCTTGGGGAACTAAAACTGGTGGGCCTTCCCCCGATAGTCGGTAAACTCATCTTT.

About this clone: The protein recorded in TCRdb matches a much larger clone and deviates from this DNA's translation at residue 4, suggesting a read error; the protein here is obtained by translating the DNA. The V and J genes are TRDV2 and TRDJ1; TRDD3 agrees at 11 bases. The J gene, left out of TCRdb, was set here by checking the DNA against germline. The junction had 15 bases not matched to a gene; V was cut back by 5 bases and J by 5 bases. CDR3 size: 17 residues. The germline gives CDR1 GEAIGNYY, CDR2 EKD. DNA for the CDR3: TGTGCCTGTGCCCGAAACTACTGGGGGATAGTTCAGGATAAACTCATCTTT. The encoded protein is CACARNYWGIVQDKLIF.

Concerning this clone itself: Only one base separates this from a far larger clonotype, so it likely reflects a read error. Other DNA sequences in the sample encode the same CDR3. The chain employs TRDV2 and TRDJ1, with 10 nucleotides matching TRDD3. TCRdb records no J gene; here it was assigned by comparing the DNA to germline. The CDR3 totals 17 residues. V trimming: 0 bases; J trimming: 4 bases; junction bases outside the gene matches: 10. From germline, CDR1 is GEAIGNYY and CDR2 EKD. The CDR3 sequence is CACDTLPVGDTDDKLIF. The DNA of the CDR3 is TGTGCCTGTGACACCCTCCCGGTGGGGGATACCGACGATAAACTCATCTTT.